The T cell receptor (beta chain) under discussion was sequenced for a study of cytomegalovirus exposure and HLA in healthy donors. General study points: Versus the roughly 670-donor mean, an Asian-associated ancestry cluster reportedly showed fewer N-insertions in a later analysis. Association with HLA alleles at 0.05 false discovery rate was found for approximately 18,000 TCR beta sequences in a later analysis. Further analysis, carried out later, found HLA-associated TCR beta chains more clonally expanded than equally common other chains.

Of note for this clone: As yet, its antigen is unknown.

PCR amplification relied on 60 Vbeta primers (plus 13 Jbeta primers). Only in-frame clones appear in the TCRdb table, and some are missing; sequencing was by immunoSEQ multiplex PCR. The sample lists about 130,000 clones; roughly four fifths were seen once. This clonotype was obtained from a woman in her forties or fifties in good health and CMV-seronegative. The source material was PBMCs.

CDR3 sequence: CASSSVRDKPYEQYF. Written as DNA, the CDR3 is TGTGCCAGCAGCTCTGTTAGGGACAAACCCTACGAGCAGTACTTC. The chain couples TRBV7-8 to TRBJ2-7; D may be TRBD1 (6 bases). The length of the CDR3 is 15 residues. Trimming took 4 bases from V and 2 from J, leaving 15 bases between them. From germline, CDR1 is SGHVS and CDR2 FQNEAQ.